This TCR beta chain was retrieved from a study of control samples from healthy donors and cancer patients. The repertoire was sequenced with immunoSEQ multiplex PCR; TCRdb's copy has only in-frame clones and lacks some. The sample has 70,000 to 85,000 clones, roughly 89% seen once. The V and J ends lost 0 bases and 1 base respectively, with 4 bases between them. The CDR3 is made up of 13 amino acids. Germline values: CDR1 SGDLS, CDR2 YYNGEE. The sequencing input was blood. This clonotype was obtained from a middle-aged man in good health. This chain joins TRBV9 and TRBJ1-1; D uncertain. The DNA for the CDR3 is TGTGCCAGCAGCGTAGGTTGGAACACTGAAGCTTTCTTT. Amino acid sequence: CASSVGWNTEAFF.